This T cell receptor (beta chain) came from a study of cytomegalovirus exposure and HLA in healthy donors. Germline loops: CDR1 SGHKS, CDR2 YYEKEE (reference sequence). The CDR3 has 14 residues. Between the trimmed V and J ends, which lost 4 bases and 7 bases, there was a span of 17 bases. It was the approximately 130-subject validation cohort, separate from the approximately 700-subject first cohort, to which the donors belonged. Method: immunoSEQ multiplex PCR; TCRdb's copy keeps in-frame clones and lacks some. The sample records 100,000 or so clones, around 86% being singletons. Source material: PBMCs. The chain employs TRBV5-5 and TRBJ1-2; D is possibly TRBD1 (6 bases). The clonotype was recovered from a young woman in good health and CMV-seropositive. CDR3 amino acids: CASSVSTGNVGYTF. For the CDR3, the DNA is TGTGCCAGCAGCGTGTCCACAGGGAATGTTGGCTACACCTTC. Full variable domain (rest looked up from reference TRBV5-5 and TRBJ1-2): DAGVTQSPTHLIKTRGQQVTLRCSPISGHKSVSWYQQVLGQGPQFIFQYYEKEERGRGNFPDRFSARQFPNYSSELNVNALLLGDSALYLCASSVSTGNVGYTFGSGTRLTVV.